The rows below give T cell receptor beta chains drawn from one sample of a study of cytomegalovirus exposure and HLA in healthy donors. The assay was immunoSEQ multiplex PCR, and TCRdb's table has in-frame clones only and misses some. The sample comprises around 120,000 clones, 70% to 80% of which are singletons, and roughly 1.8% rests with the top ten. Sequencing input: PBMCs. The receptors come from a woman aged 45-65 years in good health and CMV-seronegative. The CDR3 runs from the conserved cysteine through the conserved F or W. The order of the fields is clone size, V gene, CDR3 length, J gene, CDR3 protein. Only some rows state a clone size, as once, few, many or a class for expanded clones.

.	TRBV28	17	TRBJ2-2	CASSRFSPGVGTGELFF
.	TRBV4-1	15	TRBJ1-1	CASSQGQLVNTEAFF
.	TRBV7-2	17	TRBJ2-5	CASSLGTSGRILETQYF
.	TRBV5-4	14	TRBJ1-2	CASRFDRADYGYTF
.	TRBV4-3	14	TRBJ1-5	CASSQEPGYQPQHF
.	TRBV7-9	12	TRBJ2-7	CASSLRDFEQYF
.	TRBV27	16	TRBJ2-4	CASSLVGGRTKNIQYF
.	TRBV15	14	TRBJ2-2	CATSRASGAGELFF
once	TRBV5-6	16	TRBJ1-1	CASSLIYRGLNTEAFF
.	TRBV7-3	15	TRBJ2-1	CASSPPGTGNNEQFF
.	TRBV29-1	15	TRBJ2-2	CSVIPGLASTGELFF
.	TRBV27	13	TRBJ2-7	CASSPRGRYEQYF
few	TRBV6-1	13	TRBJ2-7	CASSEREHYEQYF
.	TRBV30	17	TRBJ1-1	CAWQVSGDRGPNTEAFF